The 21 T cell receptor beta chains given below trace back to one sample, sequenced in a study of radiotherapy plus CTLA-4 blockade in lung cancer. Repertoires were generated with immunoSEQ multiplex PCR, while TCRdb's copy carries only in-frame clones and drops some. The sample carries 40,000 to 45,000 clones, roughly 80% recorded once. The sample in question was peripheral blood, obtained from a patient treated with radiotherapy plus ipilimumab. These receptors originate from a human donor with non-small cell lung cancer whose response to radiotherapy plus ipilimumab could not be evaluated.

This chain uses TRBV7-3 with TRBJ2-2; 7 bases are a match to TRBD2. J gave up 4 bases and V 5 bases, and 16 bases lay outside the gene matches. This CDR3 has 18 amino acids. The V gene's germline CDR1 is SGHTA and CDR2 FQGTGA. CDR3 nucleotide sequence: TGTGCCAGCAGCCCCTCCGGGACTACCTCCCGGGGCACCGGGGAGCTGTTTTTT. Protein product: CASSPSGTTSRGTGELFF.

Within the sample, this clone is medium-sized. This rearrangement joins TRBV5-5 to TRBJ2-3; 8 bases are a match to TRBD2. The V segment lost 7 bases and the J segment 4 bases; nucleotides outside the gene matches: 14. The CDR3 spans 16 residues. Germline V CDR1 and CDR2: SGHKS, YYEKEE (reference sequence). The CDR3 DNA reads as TGTGCCAGCCCCTCCCCTGAGAGCGGGAGCTCAGATACGCAGTATTTT. Protein: CASPSPESGSSDTQYF. Combining the CDR3 with reference TRBV5-5 and TRBJ2-3 gives the whole variable domain DAGVTQSPTHLIKTRGQQVTLRCSPISGHKSVSWYQQVLGQGPQFIFQYYEKEERGRGNFPDRFSARQFPNYSSELNVNALLLGDSALYLCASPSPESGSSDTQYFGPGTRLTVL.

The chain is built from TRBV10-1 and TRBJ1-4; TRBD1 matches 7 bases. Trimming removed 8 bases from V and 3 bases from J; junction bases left unmatched: 3. Germline CDR1 reads WNHNN; CDR2 reads SYGVQD (reference sequence). The CDR3 runs to 13 residues. In DNA, the CDR3 is TGCGCCAGCTGGGGACAGTCTAATGAAAAACTGTTTTTT. Residues: CASWGQSNEKLFF.

The genes are TRBV5-6 and TRBJ2-7, with TRBD2 identical over 9 bases. The V segment lost 0 bases and the J segment 4 bases; nucleotides outside the gene matches: 5. Germline lookup yields CDR1 SGHDT and CDR2 YYEEEE. The CDR3 covers 15 residues. The CDR3 sequence is CASSLVLAGLYEQYF. The CDR3 region has the DNA TGTGCCAGCAGCTTGGTACTAGCGGGCTTATACGAGCAGTACTTC.

This sequence joins TRBV15 and TRBJ2-5, with D possibly TRBD1 on 5 matching bases. This CDR3 has 14 amino acids. Germline V lookup: CDR1 LNHNV, CDR2 YYDKDF (reference sequence). The V gene lost 0 bases and the J gene lost 5 bases, with 10 bases spanning the gap. The DNA for the CDR3 is TGTGCCACCAGCAGAGATCGTCAGGGCGAGACCCAGTACTTC. It is translated as CATSRDRQGETQYF.

The V call is TRBV9, the J call TRBJ2-1; 13 nucleotides agree with TRBD2. Losses at the gene ends were 2 bases for V and 6 bases for J; bases not matched to a gene: 5. The CDR3 runs to 16 residues. CDR1 and CDR2 (germline): SGDLS, YYNGEE. Here the CDR3 DNA reads TGTGCCAGCAGCGTCTCACTAGCGGGAGGGTCCAATGAGCAGTTCTTC. Translation: CASSVSLAGGSNEQFF.

J is TRBJ1-3 and V is TRBV5-1; D is unclear. Germline CDR1 reads SGHRS; CDR2 reads YFSETQ. V was cut by 0 bases and J by 4 bases, with 11 bases left in between. The CDR3 totals 15 residues. The CDR3 is CASSLDSPEGNTIYF. The DNA of the CDR3 is TGCGCCAGCAGCTTGGATAGTCCGGAGGGAAACACCATATATTTT.

This clone turned up a few times. The chain links TRBV5-1 to TRBJ2-2, with TRBD2 matching 8 bases. Germline loops: CDR1 SGHRS, CDR2 YFSETQ. V lost 2 bases to trimming and J lost 4 bases; unmatched junction nucleotides: 13. The CDR3 has 18 amino acids. CDR3 amino acids: CASSFPGLAGLSTGELFF. In nucleotides, the CDR3 is TGCGCCAGCAGCTTTCCAGGACTAGCAGGATTATCCACCGGGGAGCTGTTTTTT.

This clone was found once. CDR3 amino acids: CASSVAGGTSGRPPLRTDTQYF. The CDR3 region has the DNA TGTGCCAGCAGCGTAGCTGGGGGGACTAGCGGGAGGCCTCCCCTTCGTACAGATACGCAGTATTTT. This chain joins TRBV9 and TRBJ2-3; 15 nucleotides line up with TRBD2. In germline, CDR1 is SGDLS, CDR2 YYNGEE. CDR3 length equals 22 residues. V gave up 0 bases and J gave up 3 bases; unmatched junction bases: 17.

This chain joins TRBV19 and TRBJ2-3; tentative D call: TRBD2 (6 bases). CDR3 length equals 15 residues. Germline V gives CDR1 LNHDA, CDR2 SQIVND (reference sequence). Deletions cut 6 bases from V and 4 bases from J, with 17 bases between. CDR3 bases: TGTGCCAGTAGCAATCTAGCGTCGAGTGCAGATACGCAGTATTTT. This translates into CASSNLASSADTQYF.

The chain couples TRBV10-3 to TRBJ1-2; TRBD1 matches 8 bases. The length of the CDR3 is 16 residues. Trimming at V came to 3 bases and at J to 3 bases, leaving 9 bases not matched to a gene. CDR1 is ENHRY and CDR2 is SYGVKD in the germline V gene. CDR3 protein: CAISDSGQGQDYGYTF. DNA for the CDR3: TGTGCCATCAGTGACTCCGGACAGGGTCAAGACTATGGCTACACCTTC.

The V call is TRBV6-1, the J call TRBJ2-5; 7 positions agree with TRBD2. CDR1 is MNHNS, CDR2 SASEGT, per germline. The ends lost 7 bases at V and 5 bases at J; junction bases unmatched: 7. The length of the CDR3 is 13 residues. The CDR3 is CASNSAGRETQYF. In nucleotides, the CDR3 is TGTGCCAGCAATTCAGCGGGAAGGGAGACCCAGTACTTC.

The V gene is TRBV14, the J gene TRBJ2-7; 12 bases are a match to TRBD2. Trimming removed 7 bases from V and 1 base from J; junction bases left unmatched: 5. Germline CDR1 SGHDN, CDR2 FVKESK. CDR3 length equals 15 residues. CDR3 nucleotides: TGTGCCAGCACCTCGACTAGCGGGGGTTCCTACGAGCAGTACTTC. It encodes CASTSTSGGSYEQYF.

The chain uses TRBV5-1 and TRBJ1-5; D is unclear. The length of the CDR3 is 15 residues. CDR1 and CDR2 (germline): SGHRS, YFSETQ. V shed 0 bases and J shed 6 bases, with 13 bases lying between them. The CDR3 DNA sequence: TGCGCCAGCAGCTTGGATGCGGGCTTGAGTCAGCCCCAGCATTTT. This codes for CASSLDAGLSQPQHF.

This sequence joins TRBV4-2 and TRBJ2-7, with 7 bases that match TRBD1. The junction had 5 bases not matched to a gene; V was cut back by 2 bases and J by 1 base. CDR1 is LGHNA, CDR2 YNFKEQ, per germline. The CDR3 consists of 15 residues. CDR3 sequence: CASSQPTGQSYEQYF. DNA for the CDR3: TGTGCCAGCAGCCAACCGACGGGACAGTCCTACGAGCAGTACTTC.

J is TRBJ2-1 and V is TRBV5-6; TRBD2 might be the D (5 bases). The CDR3 has 14 residues. Trimming removed 1 base from V and 4 bases from J, with 9 bases in between. CDR1 SGHDT and CDR2 YYEEEE come from the germline V gene. The CDR3 spells CASSLYQRYNEQFF. CDR3 in DNA: TGTGCCAGCAGCTTGTATCAGCGGTACAATGAGCAGTTCTTC. Complete variable domain (other parts from reference TRBV5-6 and TRBJ2-1): DAGVTQSPTHLIKTRGQQVTLRCSPKSGHDTVSWYQQALGQGPQFIFQYYEEEERQRGNFPDRFSGHQFPNYSSELNVNALLLGDSALYLCASSLYQRYNEQFFGPGTRLTVL.

A few counts support this clone. CDR3 loop: CASSPWTGAYEQYF. CDR3 DNA: TGTGCCAGCAGTCCCTGGACAGGAGCCTACGAGCAGTACTTC. The chain recombines TRBV25-1 with TRBJ2-7; the match to TRBD1 covers 7 bases. This CDR3 is 14 amino acids long. The trim removed 5 bases at V and 2 bases at J, leaving 6 bases unmatched. Germline CDR1 is MGHDK and CDR2 is SYGVNS.

The V gene is TRBV11-2, the J gene TRBJ2-5, with a tentative D call TRBD2 (5 bases). V gave up 0 bases and J gave up 5 bases, with 16 bases separating them. This CDR3 contains 16 residues. The germline CDR1 and CDR2 sequences are SGHAT and FQNNGV. CDR3 sequence: CASSLDSGIGRETQYF. Written as DNA, the CDR3 is TGTGCCAGCAGCTTAGACTCGGGAATTGGCAGGGAGACCCAGTACTTC.

CDR3 nucleotide sequence: TGCGCCAGCAGCCAGTCTAGGGGAGGAGACCAAGAGACCCAGTACTTC. It translates to CASSQSRGGDQETQYF. The rearrangement links TRBV5-1 to TRBJ2-5, with TRBD2 as a possible D gene (6 bases). V lost 4 bases to trimming and J lost 0 bases, with 16 bases between them. Germline assignment: CDR1 SGHRS and CDR2 YFSETQ. CDR3 length: 16 residues.

The chain combines TRBV9 with TRBJ1-6, with TRBD1 identical over 7 bases. The CDR3 length is 14 residues. Germline CDR1 SGDLS, CDR2 YYNGEE. Trimming cost V 4 bases and J 7 bases; bases outside gene matches: 5. Written as DNA, the CDR3 is TGTGCCAGCAGCCCGCAGGGGGTAAATTCACCCCTCCACTTT. Translating gives CASSPQGVNSPLHF.

This clone was detected once. V is TRBV7-9 and J is TRBJ2-1; D may be TRBD2 (7 bases). The CDR3 has 15 residues. Germline V CDR1 and CDR2: SEHNR, FQNEAQ (reference sequence). Trimming pared 5 bases from V and 4 bases from J, leaving 15 bases between. The CDR3 bases are TGTGCCAGCAGCCAAGGGGGTAGCGGGTACAATGAGCAGTTCTTC. It is translated as CASSQGGSGYNEQFF. Full variable domain (missing parts from reference TRBV7-9 and TRBJ2-1): DTGVSQNPRHKITKRGQNVTFRCDPISEHNRLYWYRQTLGQGPEFLTYFQNEAQLEKSRLLSDRFSAERPKGSFSTLEIQRTEQGDSAMYLCASSQGGSGYNEQFFGPGTRLTVL.